Described below is a single T cell receptor beta chain sequence and its context. Its antigen is still unknown. From RNA transcripts, TCR beta CDR3 regions were amplified. The TCR CDR3 first-round RT-PCR relied on the HTBI primer set. TCRdb itself ran the multiplex PCR reads through MiXCR, one entry per CDR3 protein. The sample has 700,000 or so distinct CDR3 sequences, about 16% seen once. This entry is derived from a study of T cells in Graves' hyperthyroidism and ophthalmopathy. General observations from the study: Through a model of 13 V-J features, ophthalmopathy was separated from stable hyperthyroidism.

The CDR3 runs to 15 residues. Trimming at V came to 5 bases and at J to 4 bases, leaving 8 bases not matched to a gene. From germline, CDR1 is MDHEN and CDR2 SYDVKM. Clinical symptoms, serum thyroxine and TRAb, thyroid ultrasound and orbital computed tomography were used for the diagnoses. About 9.4 ml fresh peripheral blood yielded the PBMCs. The receptor comes from a man between 18 and 35 years old with Graves' hyperthyroidism. Sequenced input: blood. The chain uses TRBV28 and TRBJ1-5; TRBD1 matches at 7 bases. In DNA form, the CDR3 reads TGTGCCAGCAGTAGTAGGGGGCTTTGGAATCAGCCCCAGCATTTT. This encodes CASSSRGLWNQPQHF.